This T cell receptor beta chain appears in the sequencing data of a study of T cells in Graves' hyperthyroidism and ophthalmopathy (dated by TCRdb to between 2018 and 2021). Some background on the complete study: Peripheral blood was sampled at the time of initial diagnosis, prior to any treatment. The paper describes TCR Vbeta CDR3 sequencing of 130 to 150 peripheral blood samples, made up of 40 to 45 ophthalmopathy patients, 70 to 75 hyperthyroidism patients and 17 progressor patients. TCR V-J signatures able to tell the groups apart were searched for in a discovery cohort of 90 to 100 patients, of whom roughly 42 had Graves' ophthalmopathy and around 56 had stable Graves' hyperthyroidism. Once sampling was done, hyperthyroidism patients were given methimazole at a starting dose of 30 mg daily, whereas ophthalmopathy patients were given high-dose intravenous methylprednisolone. Thyroid tissue and blood T-cell repertoires from several Graves' hyperthyroidism patients were also compared in the study. Whether ophthalmopathy could be predicted prospectively was tested in an independent validation cohort made up of some 20 hyperthyroidism patients plus 17 patients who later progressed to ophthalmopathy. For training and testing, the 100 or so patients in the discovery cohort were randomly divided in a 7:3 ratio. Paper-wide results and their limitations: No statistical method was used to set the sample size in advance, and investigators knew the group allocation. In validation, the model predicted progression to ophthalmopathy a median of 6.5 months before onset, with 70% to 71% sensitivity and about 75% specificity. A model built on a 13 V-J signature distinguished ophthalmopathy from stable hyperthyroidism, reaching 85% to 90% sensitivity and around 81% specificity in cross-validation and 80%/75% in testing. Blood samples also contained most of the expanded thyroid clonotypes (frequency above 0.001), which suggests that blood repertoires may reflect thyroid immune responses.

The V end loses 2 bases and the J end loses 7 bases, and a stretch of 21 bases separates them. CDR1 and CDR2 are drawn from the germline V gene (reference sequence): SEHNR, FQNEAQ. Spanning cysteine to phenylalanine, the CDR3 consists of 16 amino acids. Kept here is only the CDR3 DNA, which spans 48 bases and is read in frame from base 1. Moderately to severely active disease, a Clinical Activity Score of at least 3, a NOSPECS grade of at least 4, and a duration under 3 months were present in ophthalmopathy patients. Any patient with an uncontrolled infection, another autoimmune disease, pregnancy or lactation was excluded. Clinical symptoms, serum thyroxine and TRAb, thyroid ultrasound, and orbital computed tomography formed the basis for the diagnoses. PBMCs were isolated from about 9.1 ml of fresh peripheral blood by Ficoll-Paque density gradient centrifugation. Total RNA was extracted using Trizol reagent, and RNA quality was assessed on an Agilent 2100 Bioanalyzer.

This clonotype was observed many times. What this receptor recognizes is not known. No per-base quality is available; no much larger clone lies one base away. The TCR beta CDR3 regions were amplified from RNA transcripts. The first round of RT-PCR for the TCR CDR3 was performed with the HTBI primer set and the Qiagen OneStep RT-PCR kit. Libraries were constructed in a second round of multiplex PCR, after which size selection and purification were carried out. The libraries were sequenced on an Illumina HiSeq2000 using paired-end 100 bp reads. Processing in the source paper ran as follows. SOAPnuke was used to process the raw data, removing reads that contained adapters or uncalled bases, had a mean Phred below 15, or lacked an exact match to the constant primer or identifier. High-quality paired reads were merged using COPE v1.2.5, and each unique nucleotide sequence was defined as a clonotype. MiTCR v1.1 was used to align the clonotypes against IMGT TRBV, TRBD and TRBJ reference segments. Only V-J combinations with frequency above 0.0001, covering about 99% of repertoires, were analysed. A TCS score was defined as the ratio between F50 (clonal expansion) and ExV (chaos), using BLOSUM62-based TCRdist between CDR3 peptides within each V-J. Welch's t-statistics and random forest reduced around 510 V-J features to 13, which were used in a naive Bayes classifier (R e1071). TCRdb itself trimmed the public reads at Q25 with fastp, ran MiXCR and retained productive beta chains. Each entry merges the rows of one CDR3 protein and shows their most common DNA and genes. The V and J calls were not made by the authors but by TCRdb's processing. A total of some 550,000 distinct CDR3 sequences appear in this sample, about 16% of them only once. The ten top clones hold about 3.5% of the sample.

Sequenced: blood. The chain joins TRBV7-9 to TRBJ2-7; TRBD2 might be the D gene, on 6 matching bases. This sequence originates from a woman in her 40s with Graves' ophthalmopathy. The CDR3 has the sequence CASSLSQFGRRLEQYF. The DNA sequence reads TGTGCCAGCAGCTTAAGTCAGTTCGGGAGACGTTTGGAGCAGTACTTC.